The entry below gives a single TCR beta chain sequence along with its context. Taking its sample share into account, this clone is large (0.1 to 1%). The antigen this receptor binds is unknown. Base quality data are lacking; no much larger clone is found one base away. The sample belongs to a study of blood T cell repertoires in COVID-19 (dated by TCRdb to 2019 to 2021). Study-wide context: Samples from collaborators originated in the United States, Italy and Spain and spanned both the acute and convalescent phases of COVID-19. The prospective study material was composed of cDNA or gDNA derived from T cells, B-cell-depleted T cells, or PBMCs. The dataset comprised deeply sampled blood TCRbeta repertoires from subjects exposed to, actively infected with, or recovered from COVID-19. The repertoires were made available in a free public database intended to serve as a resource for research on the immune response to SARS-CoV-2. The samples were drawn from two sources: the first 160 participants of the ongoing ImmuneRACE study, and 1,000 to 1,500 subjects contributed by 6 global collaborators. A de-identified subject ID, COVID-19 status, age in years and sex were almost always included in the sample metadata. Where HLA class I and class II types were available, the types were taken from metadata supplied by the sample provider, not from assay-based typing.

According to the germline V gene (reference sequence), CDR1 reads MNHNY and CDR2 reads SVGAGI. Unmatched junction bases come to 6, with V trimmed by 5 bases and J by 1 base. From the cysteine through the phenylalanine, the CDR3 covers 15 amino acids. Just the 45-base CDR3 DNA is kept, in frame starting at base 1. What the study reported, not specific to this receptor: Clinical and demographic metadata were provided uncurated, with the amount varying by source and participant.

TCRbeta CDR3 regions were amplified from genomic DNA by means of the immunoSEQ Assay, a bias-controlled multiplex PCR. In the original analysis: The number of nucleated cells in each sample was estimated from the amplification of reference gene primers within the assay. Sequence reads were collapsed and filtered to measure the absolute abundance of every unique TCRbeta CDR3 rearrangement. For each sample, productive Simpson clonality was calculated as the square root of Simpson's diversity index over productive rearrangements. This immuneACCESS table, as held by TCRdb, lists in-frame sequences with V and J called but not all clones. Of the missing ones, under half trace to an unresolved V gene in checked studies; the others have no known cause. The V and J calls and clone size come from that table; D and trimming were worked out from the DNA. Across this sample there are just under 150,000 clones, with 80% to 90% seen only once. The ten largest clones add up to about 2.6% of the sample.

Each collaborating institution followed its own protocols to collect whole blood in K2EDTA tubes. Collaborator samples were shipped for TCRbeta analysis as frozen whole blood, isolated PBMCs, or DNA extracted from either sample type. The clonotype was recovered from a human donor with acute or convalescent COVID-19. The donor label of this sample is uncertain. Sequencing was performed on peripheral blood. The rearrangement joined TRBV6-6 to TRBJ1-2, and TRBD1 aligns with 8 junction nucleotides. The DNA sequence is as follows: TGTGCCAGCAGTCCCCTCGGACAGGGTAACTATGGCTACACCTTC. The resulting protein is CASSPLGQGNYGYTF.